This passage covers 14 T cell receptor beta chains from one sample sequenced in a study of cytomegalovirus exposure and HLA in healthy donors. The PCR contained 60 Vbeta and 13 Jbeta primers. Profiling relied on immunoSEQ multiplex PCR, and the TCRdb table lists in-frame clones only, not all of them. The sample lists around 150,000 clones, 70% to 75% seen once, with approximately 5% in the top ten. Material: PBMCs. The origin of the receptors is a man between 18 and 29 years old in good health and CMV-seropositive.

The chain joins TRBV11-2 to TRBJ2-5; 7 nucleotides match TRBD2. V shed 5 bases and J 2 bases; nucleotides not matched to a gene: 5. CDR1 is SGHAT and CDR2 is FQNNGV in the germline V gene. This CDR3 is built from 14 residues. CDR3 in DNA: TGTGCCAGCAGCCCTCGGGGGGTTCAAGAGACCCAGTACTTC. Translating it yields CASSPRGVQETQYF. Supplemented by reference TRBV11-2 and TRBJ2-5, the full variable domain reads EAGVAQSPRYKIIEKRQSVAFWCNPISGHATLYWYQQILGQGPKLLIQFQNNGVVDDSQLPKDRFSAERLKGVDSTLKIQPAKLEDSAVYLCASSPRGVQETQYFGPGTRLLVL.

There are a few counts of this clone. This chain connects TRBV5-6 to TRBJ2-5; D remains ambiguous. V was shortened by 4 bases and J by 0 bases, with 25 bases between the two germline ends. This CDR3 spans 19 amino acids. Germline loops: CDR1 SGHDT, CDR2 YYEEEE. The CDR3 spells CASSEVASLLFTYQETQYF. CDR3 bases: TGTGCCAGCAGCGAGGTCGCCTCTTTGCTTTTCACCTACCAAGAGACCCAGTACTTC. The whole variable domain, remainder taken from reference TRBV5-6 and TRBJ2-5, is DAGVTQSPTHLIKTRGQQVTLRCSPKSGHDTVSWYQQALGQGPQFIFQYYEEEERQRGNFPDRFSGHQFPNYSSELNVNALLLGDSALYLCASSEVASLLFTYQETQYFGPGTRLLVL.

This chain connects TRBV6-1 to TRBJ1-1; TRBD1 is a possible D gene (6 bases). The CDR3 has 13 amino acids. Trimming took 5 bases from V and 0 from J, leaving 7 bases between them. CDR1 is MNHNS and CDR2 is SASEGT in the germline V gene. CDR3 residues: CASSRTVNTEAFF. The CDR3 coding sequence is TGTGCCAGCAGTAGGACAGTGAACACTGAAGCTTTCTTT.

This clone was recorded once. The genes are TRBV6-6 and TRBJ1-1; TRBD1 matches at 7 bases. The CDR3 consists of 15 residues. Germline-derived CDR1 and CDR2 are MNHNY and SVGAGI (reference sequence). V was clipped by 7 bases and J by 1 base; unmatched bases: 9. The DNA of the CDR3 is TGTGCCAGCATCCCCCCCGGGACAGCGAACACTGAAGCTTTCTTT. Its translation is CASIPPGTANTEAFF.

J is TRBJ2-1 and V is TRBV19, with D tentatively TRBD1 (6 bases). The CDR3 spans 15 residues. Germline V gene lookup returns CDR1 LNHDA and CDR2 SQIVND (reference sequence). V was pared by 6 bases and J by 2 bases, with 14 bases between. CDR3 coding DNA: TGTGCCAGTAGCCAGAACAGGGATGCCTACAATGAGCAGTTCTTC. Amino acid sequence: CASSQNRDAYNEQFF.

The chain joins TRBV4-1 to TRBJ1-3; D gene uncertain. The V gene's germline CDR1 is MGHRA and CDR2 YSYEKL. The CDR3 consists of 16 residues. V was pared by 4 bases and J by 0 bases, with 13 bases between. The CDR3 sequence is CASSPSDGSSGNTIYF. CDR3 in DNA: TGCGCCAGCAGCCCATCCGACGGGAGCTCTGGAAACACCATATATTTT.

The DNA of the CDR3 is TGTGCCAGCAGCCAAGTTAAGGGACAGGCTACCCGGGGCTATGGCTACACCTTC. Its translation is CASSQVKGQATRGYGYTF. The chain uses TRBV4-2 and TRBJ1-2; 8 positions agree with TRBD1. CDR1 is LGHNA, CDR2 YNFKEQ, per germline. The CDR3 covers 18 residues. V lost 1 base and J lost 4; bases outside the gene matches: 14.

V usage is TRBV5-1 and J usage is TRBJ2-6; possibly TRBD2 for D (5 bases). Trimming stripped 4 bases from V and 2 bases from J, with 16 bases between. Germline CDR1 reads SGHRS; CDR2 reads YFSETQ. This CDR3 comprises 17 residues. In DNA, the CDR3 is TGCGCCAGCAGCCAGGCCGGGATCTCGGCTGGGGCCAACGTCCTGACTTTC. Protein sequence: CASSQAGISAGANVLTF.

The genes are TRBV11-2 and TRBJ2-3; TRBD2 agrees at 10 bases. CDR1 is SGHAT, CDR2 FQNNGV, per germline. This CDR3 contains 17 residues. With 5 bases clipped from V and 3 bases from J, the junction kept 11 bases outside the gene matches. The CDR3 loop reads CASSPEGGLAYTDTQYF. CDR3 DNA sequence: TGTGCCAGCAGCCCAGAAGGGGGACTAGCGTATACAGATACGCAGTATTTT.

The chain is built from TRBV7-3 and TRBJ2-3, with D perhaps TRBD2 (7 bases). Germline assignment: CDR1 SGHTA and CDR2 FQGTGA. V was shortened by 0 bases and J by 8 bases, with 18 bases between the two germline ends. The CDR3 is 16 residues long. The CDR3 reads CASSLTSGGQERTQYF. CDR3 bases: TGTGCCAGCAGCTTAACGTCGGGGGGCCAGGAGCGTACGCAGTATTTT.

The chain couples TRBV4-1 to TRBJ1-4; 7 bases agree with TRBD1. V trimming: 4 bases; J trimming: 7 bases; junction bases outside the gene matches: 6. The germline V gene has CDR1 MGHRA and CDR2 YSYEKL. CDR3 size: 14 residues. CDR3 DNA sequence: TGCGCCAGCAGCCCGGGACAGTCTTTTGAAAAACTGTTTTTT. Residues: CASSPGQSFEKLFF.

The rearrangement links TRBV27 to TRBJ2-2; 8 nucleotides align to TRBD1. CDR1 MNHEY and CDR2 SMNVEV come from the germline V gene (reference sequence). The CDR3 extends over 14 amino acids. The J segment lost 3 bases and the V segment lost 5 bases, leaving 2 bases of the junction unmatched. CDR3 sequence reads: CASSRQGYTGELFF. CDR3 DNA: TGTGCCAGCAGTCGACAGGGGTACACCGGGGAGCTGTTTTTT.

This clone appeared a single time. Here the CDR3 reads CASSRQRSSTDTQYF. The CDR3 DNA is TGTGCCAGCAGCCGTCAGCGTTCTAGCACAGATACGCAGTATTTT. This sequence joins TRBV21-1 and TRBJ2-3; the table's D call TRBD2 went unverified against the DNA. TRBV21-1 is noted as a pseudogene. The CDR3 is 15 residues long.

In this sample, this clone turned up a few times. The chain links TRBV30 to TRBJ1-1; D might be TRBD1 (6 bases). The CDR3 totals 14 residues. V gave up 7 bases and J gave up 4 bases, with 19 bases separating them. CDR1 and CDR2 (germline): GTSNPN, SVGIG (reference sequence). The CDR3 coding sequence is TGTGCCTCATCCGGGGCCAGGGGTTCCACTGAAGCTTTCTTT. Translated, it gives CASSGARGSTEAFF. The full variable domain, with the rest looked up from reference TRBV30 and TRBJ1-1, is SQTIHQWPATLVQPVGSPLSLECTVEGTSNPNLYWYRQAAGRGLQLLFYSVGIGQISSEVPQNLSASRPQDRQFILSSKKLLLSDSGFYLCASSGARGSTEAFFGQGTRLTVV.